This entry features one T cell receptor beta chain sequence. Its antigen is unknown. Per-base qualities were not stored, and no clone one base away is much larger. The data originate from a study of T-cell reconstitution after alpha-beta-depleted transplantation in children (dated by TCRdb to 2016 to 2018). As for the study more broadly: The study quantitatively tracked T-cell immune reconstitution after TCRalphabeta/CD19-depleted allogeneic hematopoietic cell transplantation in children using TCR repertoire profiling. Broad study findings and their caveats: The high TCRbeta diversity at day 60 in some patients was ascribed to recipient T cells and intrathymic progenitors that had survived conditioning. About two months after transplant, the apparently early recovery of alphabetaT-cell counts reportedly depended on just several hundred clones that had expanded rapidly and came from non-depleted graft cells. The frequencies of hyperexpanded clones fell over the following months, and after one year, T-cell counts and TCRbeta diversity were mostly attributed to newly produced T cells.

Read against the paper, the sample's treatment or condition label means: allogeneic hematopoietic cell transplantation with graft depleted of TCRalphabeta T cells and CD19 B cells. The children who served as transplant recipients had been given grafts of TCRalphabeta/CD19-depleted allogeneic hematopoietic cells. Deletion took 4 bases off V and 2 bases off J, with a span of 9 bases between the germline ends. Based on the germline V gene, the CDR1 and CDR2 sequences are MDHEN and SYDVKM. The CDR3 goes from the cysteine to the phenylalanine over 14 residues. The CDR3 DNA has 42 bases and is translated from base 1. The library was built by means of PCR. The sequencer was an Illumina HiSeq 2500. TCR library preparation used molecular barcoding, with unique molecular identifiers applied to normalize quantification of the TCRbeta repertoire. TCRdb's own reprocessing of the public reads used fastp at Q25 and MiXCR and kept productive beta chains. One record per CDR3 amino acid sequence lists the most common genes and DNA. The sample table lists about a million distinct CDR3 sequences, roughly 29% of them with a count of one. Of the sample, over 25% falls within the top ten clones.

The chain employs TRBV28 and TRBJ1-3; the D gene cannot be named for sure. This sequence originates from a boy in the first two years of life who had a stem cell transplant for SCID, so the T cells may come from the graft donor. The sequences come from PBMCs, mostly from graft donor cells, collected 360 days after TCRalphabeta/CD19-depleted stem cell transplant. The DNA sequence reads TGTGCCAGCAGTTCGGGGTCAGCTGGAAACACCATATATTTT. Translated, it reads CASSSGSAGNTIYF.